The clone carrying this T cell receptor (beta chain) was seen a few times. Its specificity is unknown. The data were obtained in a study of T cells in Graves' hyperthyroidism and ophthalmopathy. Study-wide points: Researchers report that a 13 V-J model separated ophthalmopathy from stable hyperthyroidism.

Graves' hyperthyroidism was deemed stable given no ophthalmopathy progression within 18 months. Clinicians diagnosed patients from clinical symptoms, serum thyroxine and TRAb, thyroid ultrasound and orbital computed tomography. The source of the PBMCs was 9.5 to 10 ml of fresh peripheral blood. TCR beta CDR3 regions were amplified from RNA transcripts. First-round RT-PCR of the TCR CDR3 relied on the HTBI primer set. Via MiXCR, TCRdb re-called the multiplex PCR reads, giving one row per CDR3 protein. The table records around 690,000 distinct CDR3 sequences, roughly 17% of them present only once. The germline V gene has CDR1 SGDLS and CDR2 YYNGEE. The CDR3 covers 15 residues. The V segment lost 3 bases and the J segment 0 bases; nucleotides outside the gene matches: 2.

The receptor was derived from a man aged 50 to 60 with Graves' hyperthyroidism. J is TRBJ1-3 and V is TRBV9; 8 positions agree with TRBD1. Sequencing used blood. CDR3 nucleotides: TGTGCCAGCAGCGAAACAGGGGGCTCTGGAAACACCATATATTTT. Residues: CASSETGGSGNTIYF. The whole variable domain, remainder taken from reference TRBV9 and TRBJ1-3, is DSGVTQTPKHLITATGQRVTLRCSPRSGDLSVYWYQQSLDQGLQFLIQYYNGEERAKGNILERFSAQQFPDLHSELNLSSLELGDSALYFCASSETGGSGNTIYFGEGSWLTVV.